The source of this TCR beta chain is a study of blood T cell repertoires in COVID-19. Libraries were prepared by immunoSEQ multiplex PCR; TCRdb keeps only in-frame clonotypes and omits some of them. This repertoire shows about 98,000 clones, roughly 89% found once; its top ten account for more than 1.5%. Germline V gives CDR1 MDHEN, CDR2 SYDVKM. V lost 5 bases and J lost 5; bases outside the gene matches: 10. This CDR3 comprises 15 residues. Sequencing was done on a sample of peripheral blood. This rearrangement joins TRBV28 to TRBJ2-3; TRBD1 agrees at 7 bases. The sequence came from a woman aged 50 to 60 with COVID-19, enrolled during active disease. CDR3 DNA sequence: TGTGCCAGCAGTAGGTCAGTGACAGGGAGAGATACGCAGTATTTT. This translates into CASSRSVTGRDTQYF.